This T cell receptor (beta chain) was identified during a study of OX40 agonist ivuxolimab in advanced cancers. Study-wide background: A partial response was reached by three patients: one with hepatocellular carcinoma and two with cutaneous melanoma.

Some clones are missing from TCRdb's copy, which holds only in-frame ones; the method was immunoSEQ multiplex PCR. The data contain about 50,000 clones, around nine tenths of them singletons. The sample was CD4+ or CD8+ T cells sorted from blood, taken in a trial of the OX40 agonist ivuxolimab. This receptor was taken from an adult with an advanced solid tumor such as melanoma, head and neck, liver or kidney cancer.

The CDR3: CASSATRDTGRYEQYF. The CDR3 DNA sequence: TGTGCCAGCAGCGCCACCCGGGACACCGGTCGTTACGAGCAGTACTTC. The genes are TRBV9 and TRBJ2-7; possibly TRBD1 for D (6 bases). The V and J ends lost 3 bases and 4 bases respectively, with 20 bases between them. The CDR3 totals 16 residues. Germline CDR1 reads SGDLS; CDR2 reads YYNGEE.